This T cell receptor (beta chain) is drawn from a study of T-cell memory formation after mild COVID-19. At the level of the study: Across donors, TCR clusters were largely donor specific. The study, taken as a whole, reports: CM and EM subsets held most contracting CD4+ clones; EMRA held CD8+ ones. A second wave expanding day 15 to 37 was CD4+-biased; contracting clones were balanced.

MiXCR was run by TCRdb on the 5' RACE reads, yielding one entry per CDR3 protein. The table shows 190,000 or so distinct CDR3 sequences, with around 26% occurring only once. Trimming took off 3 bases at V and 0 bases at J, with 9 bases between the two ends. CDR1 and CDR2 from the germline V gene are SEHNR and FQNEAQ (reference sequence). The CDR3 extends over 14 amino acids. This clonotype was counted only a few times. Its antigen remains unidentified. What was sequenced was PBMCs or a T cell subset sorted from them (not recorded which). The source is an adult woman who had mild COVID-19 (a few samples of this study predate the infection). Cell type and time point are not known. V is TRBV7-9 and J is TRBJ2-7; a possible D gene is TRBD1 (6 bases). The CDR3 loop reads CASSLQGSSYEQYF. CDR3 sequence (DNA): TGTGCCAGCAGCTTGCAGGGGAGCTCCTACGAGCAGTACTTC.